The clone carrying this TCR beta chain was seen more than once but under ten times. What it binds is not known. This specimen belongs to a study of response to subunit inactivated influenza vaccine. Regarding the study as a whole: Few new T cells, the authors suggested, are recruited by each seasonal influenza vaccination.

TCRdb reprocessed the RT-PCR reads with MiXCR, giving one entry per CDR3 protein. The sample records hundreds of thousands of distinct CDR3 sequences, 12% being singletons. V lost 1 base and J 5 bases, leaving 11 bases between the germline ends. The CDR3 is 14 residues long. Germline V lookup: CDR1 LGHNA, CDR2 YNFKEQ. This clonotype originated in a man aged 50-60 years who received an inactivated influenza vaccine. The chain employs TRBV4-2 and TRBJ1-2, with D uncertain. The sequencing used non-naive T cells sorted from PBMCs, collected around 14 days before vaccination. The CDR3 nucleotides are TGTGCCAGCAGCCAAGGGGGTTCCGAGTATGGCTACACCTTC. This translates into CASSQGGSEYGYTF.